This TCR beta chain was identified during a study of post-analysis software for immune sequencing data. In the study overall: The disease courses spanned relapsing-remitting, secondary progressive and progressive-relapsing forms of multiple sclerosis.

Prepared TCR beta cDNA libraries contained unique molecular identifiers. TCRdb recomputed calls from the PCR reads with MiXCR, one row per CDR3 protein. The repertoire holds roughly 870,000 distinct CDR3 sequences, with roughly 58% as singletons. A remark on this clonotype: Antigen unknown.

This CDR3 has 13 residues. Germline CDR1 reads ENHRY; CDR2 reads SYGVKD. The junction had 7 bases not matched to a gene; V was cut back by 11 bases and J by 2 bases. General observations from the study: A significant reduction in normalized Chao1 diversity was observed in multiple sclerosis patients versus controls. In patients, TRBV5-6, TRBV5-1 and TRBV20-1 belonged to roughly 5 TRBV segments found more frequently than in controls. Strong co-clustering by F measure linked samples that shared a preparation batch.

Sequenced input: blood. The sequence was obtained from a girl aged 10 to 17 with multiple sclerosis. V is TRBV10-3 and J is TRBJ2-7, with 9 nucleotides matching TRBD1. CDR3 DNA sequence: TGTGCCGCCGGGACAGGGTCTACCTACGAGCAGTACTTC. It is translated as CAAGTGSTYEQYF.